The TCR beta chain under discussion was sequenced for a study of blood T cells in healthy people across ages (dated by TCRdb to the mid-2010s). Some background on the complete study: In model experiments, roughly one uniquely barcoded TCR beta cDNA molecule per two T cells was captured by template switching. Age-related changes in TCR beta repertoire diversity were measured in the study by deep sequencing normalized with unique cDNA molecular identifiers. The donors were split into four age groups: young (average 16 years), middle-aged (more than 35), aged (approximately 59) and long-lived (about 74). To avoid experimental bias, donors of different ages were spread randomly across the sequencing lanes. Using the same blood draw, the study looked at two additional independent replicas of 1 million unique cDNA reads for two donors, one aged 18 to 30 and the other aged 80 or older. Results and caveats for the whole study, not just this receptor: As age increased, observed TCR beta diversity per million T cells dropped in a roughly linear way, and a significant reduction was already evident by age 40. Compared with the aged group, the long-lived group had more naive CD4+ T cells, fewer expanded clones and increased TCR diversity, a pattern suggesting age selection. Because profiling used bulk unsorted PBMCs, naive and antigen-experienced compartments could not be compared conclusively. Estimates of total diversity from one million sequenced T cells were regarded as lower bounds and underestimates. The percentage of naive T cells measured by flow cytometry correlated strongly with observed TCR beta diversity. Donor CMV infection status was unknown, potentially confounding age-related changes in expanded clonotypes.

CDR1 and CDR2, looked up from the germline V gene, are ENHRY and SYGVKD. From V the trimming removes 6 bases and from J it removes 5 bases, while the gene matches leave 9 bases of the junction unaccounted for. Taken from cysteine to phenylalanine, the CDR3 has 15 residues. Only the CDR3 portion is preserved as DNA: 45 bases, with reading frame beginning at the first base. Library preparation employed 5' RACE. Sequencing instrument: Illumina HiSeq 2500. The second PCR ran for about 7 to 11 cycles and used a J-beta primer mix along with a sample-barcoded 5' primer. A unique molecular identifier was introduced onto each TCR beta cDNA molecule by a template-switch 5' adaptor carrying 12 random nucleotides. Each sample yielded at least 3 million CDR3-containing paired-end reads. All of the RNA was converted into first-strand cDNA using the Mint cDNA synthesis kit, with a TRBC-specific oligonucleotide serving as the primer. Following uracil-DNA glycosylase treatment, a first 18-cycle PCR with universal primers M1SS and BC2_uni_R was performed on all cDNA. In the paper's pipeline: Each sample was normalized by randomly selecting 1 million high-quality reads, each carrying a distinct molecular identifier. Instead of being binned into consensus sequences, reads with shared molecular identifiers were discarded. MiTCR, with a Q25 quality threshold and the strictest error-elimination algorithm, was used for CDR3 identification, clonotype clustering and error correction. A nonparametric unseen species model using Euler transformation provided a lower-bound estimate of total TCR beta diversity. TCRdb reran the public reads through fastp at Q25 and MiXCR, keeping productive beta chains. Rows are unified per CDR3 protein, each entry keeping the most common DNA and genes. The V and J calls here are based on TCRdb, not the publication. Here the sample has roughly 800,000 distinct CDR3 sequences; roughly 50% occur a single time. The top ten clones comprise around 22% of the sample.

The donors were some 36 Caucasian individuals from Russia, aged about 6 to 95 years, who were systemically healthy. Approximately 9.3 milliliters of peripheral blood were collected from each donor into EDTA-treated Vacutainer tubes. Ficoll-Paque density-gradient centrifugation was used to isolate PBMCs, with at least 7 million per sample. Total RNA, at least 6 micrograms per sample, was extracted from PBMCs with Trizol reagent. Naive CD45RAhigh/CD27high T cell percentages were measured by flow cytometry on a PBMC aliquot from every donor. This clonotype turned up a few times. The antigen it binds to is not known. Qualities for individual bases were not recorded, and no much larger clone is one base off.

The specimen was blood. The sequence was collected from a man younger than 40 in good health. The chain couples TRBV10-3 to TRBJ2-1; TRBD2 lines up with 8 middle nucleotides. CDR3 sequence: CAIREGTSGDNEQFF. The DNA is TGTGCCATCAGGGAGGGGACTAGTGGGGACAATGAGCAGTTCTTC.